The clone carrying this T cell receptor (beta chain) was seen once. The target antigen is unknown. TCRdb's copy holds only in-frame clones and misses some; the assay was immunoSEQ multiplex PCR. The sample yields around 450,000 clones, around 87% seen once. Treatment here: about 20 received Ad26.COV2.S at low or high dose, single or two shots; a few received placebo; per-sample allocation not given. Sampling was done on day 63 after the first vaccine or placebo injection. This specimen belongs to a study of Ad26.COV2.S vaccination and SARS-CoV-2 variants. Looking at the study overall: Doses of Ad26.COV2.S were injected into muscle once or twice, 56 days apart. Study results and limitations: Reported findings describe substantial breadth in spike-specific CD8+ and CD4+ T cell responses following vaccination. The placebo group had lower spike-specific TCR breadth than the vaccine recipients did. Placebo and vaccine recipients had non-spike TCR breadth that was similar.

This clonotype was sampled from a person aged 18-65 years who received the Ad26.COV2.S COVID-19 vaccine or a placebo. The sequencing here drew on peripheral blood, taken in a trial of Ad26.COV2.S vaccine versus placebo.

CDR3 residues: CASSSGQLYGYTF. CDR3 coding DNA: TGTGCCAGCAGTTCGGGACAGCTCTATGGCTACACCTTC. The V and J genes are TRBV28 and TRBJ1-2; 7 bases fit TRBD1. Germline V gene data show CDR1 as MDHEN and CDR2 as SYDVKM. The ends lost 4 bases at V and 4 bases at J; junction bases unmatched: 3. The CDR3 covers 13 residues.